This T cell receptor beta chain came from a study of shared clonotypes between healthy human individuals. Study information: Three plates each covered CD4 naive and memory; CD8 naive two, CD8 memory one. Study results and caveats: Compared with clonotypes that all four donors shared, non-shared clonotypes had lower generation probabilities.

Concerning this clone: Its antigen is not known.

The CDR3 extends over 15 amino acids. With 3 bases removed from V and 0 bases from J, the gap between germline ends came to 9 bases. Germline loops: CDR1 LNHNV, CDR2 YYDKDF (reference sequence). Generated by immunoSEQ multiplex PCR, the TCRdb table keeps only in-frame clones and is missing some. Of 1 million to 1.2 million clones in the sample, roughly 77% were seen once. What was sequenced was memory CD4+ T cells from PBMCs. Subset given: CD45RA-negative fraction. This receptor was obtained from a man between 18 and 35 years old in good health. Some clones in this sample may be carry-over from other donors' samples. J is TRBJ2-1 and V is TRBV15, with D unresolved. In DNA form, the CDR3 reads TGTGCCACCAGCAGCGGACCGCTCTCCTACAATGAGCAGTTCTTC. Its protein product is CATSSGPLSYNEQFF. Filled out from reference TRBV15 and TRBJ2-1, the complete variable domain reads DAMVIQNPRYQVTQFGKPVTLSCSQTLNHNVMYWYQQKSSQAPKLLFHYYDKDFNNEADTPDNFQSRRPNTSFCFLDIRSPGLGDTAMYLCATSSGPLSYNEQFFGPGTRLTVL.